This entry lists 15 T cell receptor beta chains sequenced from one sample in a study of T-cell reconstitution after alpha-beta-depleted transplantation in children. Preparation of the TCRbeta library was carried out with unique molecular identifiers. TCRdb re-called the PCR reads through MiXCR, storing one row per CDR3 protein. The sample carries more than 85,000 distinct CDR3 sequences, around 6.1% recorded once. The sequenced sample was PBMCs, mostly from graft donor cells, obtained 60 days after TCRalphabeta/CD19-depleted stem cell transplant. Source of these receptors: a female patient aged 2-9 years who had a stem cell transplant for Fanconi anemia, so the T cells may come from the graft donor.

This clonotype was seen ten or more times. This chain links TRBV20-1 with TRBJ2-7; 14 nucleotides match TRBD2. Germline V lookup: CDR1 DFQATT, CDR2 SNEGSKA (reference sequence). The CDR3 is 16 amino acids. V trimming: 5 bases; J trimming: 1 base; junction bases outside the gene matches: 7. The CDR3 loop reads CSAFGTSGSSSYEQYF. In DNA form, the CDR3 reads TGCAGTGCTTTCGGGACTAGCGGGAGTTCTTCCTACGAGCAGTACTTC.

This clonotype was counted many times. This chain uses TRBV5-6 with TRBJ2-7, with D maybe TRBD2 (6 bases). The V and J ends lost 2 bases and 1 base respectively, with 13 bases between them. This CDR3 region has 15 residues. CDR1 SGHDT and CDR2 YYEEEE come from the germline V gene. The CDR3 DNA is TGTGCCAGCAGCTTCTCTAGCGCGGCGTCCTACGAGCAGTACTTC. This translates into CASSFSSAASYEQYF.

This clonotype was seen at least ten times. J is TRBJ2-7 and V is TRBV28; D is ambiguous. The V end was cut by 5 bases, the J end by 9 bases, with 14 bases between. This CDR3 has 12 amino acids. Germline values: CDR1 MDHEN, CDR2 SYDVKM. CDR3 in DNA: TGTGCCAGCAGTCAGATCCAGTATGTGCAGTACTTC. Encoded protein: CASSQIQYVQYF.

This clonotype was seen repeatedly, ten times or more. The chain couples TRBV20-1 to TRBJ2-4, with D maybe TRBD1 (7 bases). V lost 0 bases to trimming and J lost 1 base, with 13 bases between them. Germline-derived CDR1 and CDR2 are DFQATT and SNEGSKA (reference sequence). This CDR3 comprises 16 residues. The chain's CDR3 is CSARDPRGRAKNIQYF. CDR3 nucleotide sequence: TGCAGTGCTAGAGATCCCAGGGGGAGGGCCAAAAACATTCAGTACTTC.

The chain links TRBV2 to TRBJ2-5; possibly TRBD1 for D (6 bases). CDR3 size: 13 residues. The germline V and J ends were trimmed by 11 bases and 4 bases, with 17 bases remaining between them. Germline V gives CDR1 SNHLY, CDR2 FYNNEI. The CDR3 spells CAGVISRGETQYF. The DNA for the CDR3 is TGTGCCGGCGTTATCTCCAGGGGAGAGACCCAGTACTTC.

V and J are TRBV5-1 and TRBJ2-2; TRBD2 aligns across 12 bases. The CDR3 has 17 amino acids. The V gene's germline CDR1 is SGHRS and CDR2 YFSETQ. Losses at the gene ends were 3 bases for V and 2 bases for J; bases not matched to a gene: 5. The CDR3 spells CASSSSGGASNTGELFF. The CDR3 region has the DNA TGCGCCAGCAGCTCTAGCGGGGGGGCCAGTAACACCGGGGAGCTGTTTTTT.

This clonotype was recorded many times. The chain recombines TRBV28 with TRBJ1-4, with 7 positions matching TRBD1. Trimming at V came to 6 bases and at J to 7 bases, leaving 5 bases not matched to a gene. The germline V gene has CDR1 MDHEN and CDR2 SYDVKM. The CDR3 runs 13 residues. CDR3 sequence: CASREGTVEKLFF. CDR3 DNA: TGTGCCAGCAGAGAGGGGACAGTTGAAAAACTGTTTTTT. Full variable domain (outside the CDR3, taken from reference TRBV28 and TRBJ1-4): DVKVTQSSRYLVKRTGEKVFLECVQDMDHENMFWYRQDPGLGLRLIYFSYDVKMKEKGDIPEGYSVSREKKERFSLILESASTNQTSMYLCASREGTVEKLFFGSGTQLSVL.

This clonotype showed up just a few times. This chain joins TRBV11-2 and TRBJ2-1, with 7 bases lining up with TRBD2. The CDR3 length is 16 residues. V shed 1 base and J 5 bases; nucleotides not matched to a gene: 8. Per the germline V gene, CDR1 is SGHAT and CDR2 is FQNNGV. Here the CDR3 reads CASSLVSTAGDNEQFF. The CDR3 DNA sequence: TGTGCCAGCAGCTTAGTGTCGACGGCGGGGGACAATGAGCAGTTCTTC.

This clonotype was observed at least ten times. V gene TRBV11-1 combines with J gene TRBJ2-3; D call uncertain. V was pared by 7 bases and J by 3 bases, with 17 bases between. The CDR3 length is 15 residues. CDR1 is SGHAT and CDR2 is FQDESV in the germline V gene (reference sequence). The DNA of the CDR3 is TGTGCCAGCAATTTCCCCTATGCACCAACAGATACGCAGTATTTT. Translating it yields CASNFPYAPTDTQYF. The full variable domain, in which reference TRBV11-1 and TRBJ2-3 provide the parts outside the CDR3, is EAEVAQSPRYKITEKSQAVAFWCDPISGHATLYWYRQILGQGPELLVQFQDESVVDDSQLPKDRFSAERLKGVDSTLKIQPAELGDSAMYLCASNFPYAPTDTQYFGPGTRLTVL.

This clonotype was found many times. The CDR3 DNA reads TGTGCCACCAGTGACCGTGCGGCGACAGATACGCAGTATTTT. Protein sequence: CATSDRAATDTQYF. The J gene is TRBJ2-3, the V gene TRBV24-1; D unresolved. Trimming pared 4 bases from V and 3 bases from J, leaving 10 bases between. Germline values: CDR1 KGHDR, CDR2 SFDVKD. The CDR3 totals 14 residues.

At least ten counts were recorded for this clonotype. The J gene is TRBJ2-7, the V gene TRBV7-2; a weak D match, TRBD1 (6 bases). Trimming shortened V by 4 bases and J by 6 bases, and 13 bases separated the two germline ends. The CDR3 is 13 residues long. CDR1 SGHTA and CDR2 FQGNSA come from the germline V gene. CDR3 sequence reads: CASSYQGQAEQYF. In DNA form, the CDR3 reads TGTGCCAGCAGCTACCAGGGACAAGCCGAGCAGTACTTC.

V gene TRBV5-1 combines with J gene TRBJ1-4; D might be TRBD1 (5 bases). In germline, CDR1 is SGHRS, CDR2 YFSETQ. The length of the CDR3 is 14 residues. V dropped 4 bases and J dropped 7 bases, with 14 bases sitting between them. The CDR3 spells CASSGGGGPEKLFF. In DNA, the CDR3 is TGCGCCAGCAGCGGGGGAGGTGGGCCTGAAAAACTGTTTTTT.

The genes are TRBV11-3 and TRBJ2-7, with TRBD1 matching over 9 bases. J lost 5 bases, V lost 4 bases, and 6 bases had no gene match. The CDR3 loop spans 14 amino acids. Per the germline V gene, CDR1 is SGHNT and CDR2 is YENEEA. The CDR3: CASSSRTGDNEQYF. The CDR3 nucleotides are TGTGCCAGCAGCTCGCGGACAGGGGATAACGAGCAGTACTTC.

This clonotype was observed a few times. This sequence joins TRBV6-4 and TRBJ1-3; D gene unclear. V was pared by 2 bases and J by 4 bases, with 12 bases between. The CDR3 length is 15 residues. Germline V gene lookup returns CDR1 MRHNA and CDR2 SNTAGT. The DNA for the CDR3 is TGTGCCAGCAGTGACGGGAGGGCGAAGGGAAACACCATATATTTT. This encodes CASSDGRAKGNTIYF.

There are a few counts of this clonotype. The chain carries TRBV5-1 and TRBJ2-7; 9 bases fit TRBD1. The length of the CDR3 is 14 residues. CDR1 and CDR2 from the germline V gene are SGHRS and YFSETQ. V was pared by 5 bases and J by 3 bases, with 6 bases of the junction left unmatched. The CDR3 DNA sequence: TGCGCCAGCAGTCGGACAGGGGTAAGCTACGAGCAGTACTTC. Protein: CASSRTGVSYEQYF.